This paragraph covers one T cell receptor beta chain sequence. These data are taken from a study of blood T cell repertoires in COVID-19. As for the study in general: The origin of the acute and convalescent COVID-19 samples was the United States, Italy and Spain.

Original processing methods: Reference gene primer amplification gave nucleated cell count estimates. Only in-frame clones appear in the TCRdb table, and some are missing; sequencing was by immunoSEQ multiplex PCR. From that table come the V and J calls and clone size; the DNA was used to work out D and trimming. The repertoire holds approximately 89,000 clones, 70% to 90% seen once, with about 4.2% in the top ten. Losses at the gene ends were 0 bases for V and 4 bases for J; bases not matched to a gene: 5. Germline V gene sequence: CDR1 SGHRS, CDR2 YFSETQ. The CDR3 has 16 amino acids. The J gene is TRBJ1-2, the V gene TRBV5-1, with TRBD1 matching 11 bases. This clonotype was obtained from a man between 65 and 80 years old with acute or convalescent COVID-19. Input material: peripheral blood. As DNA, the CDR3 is TGCGCCAGCAGCTTGGACGGACAGGGGGCGAGCTATGGCTACACCTTC. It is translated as CASSLDGQGASYGYTF.